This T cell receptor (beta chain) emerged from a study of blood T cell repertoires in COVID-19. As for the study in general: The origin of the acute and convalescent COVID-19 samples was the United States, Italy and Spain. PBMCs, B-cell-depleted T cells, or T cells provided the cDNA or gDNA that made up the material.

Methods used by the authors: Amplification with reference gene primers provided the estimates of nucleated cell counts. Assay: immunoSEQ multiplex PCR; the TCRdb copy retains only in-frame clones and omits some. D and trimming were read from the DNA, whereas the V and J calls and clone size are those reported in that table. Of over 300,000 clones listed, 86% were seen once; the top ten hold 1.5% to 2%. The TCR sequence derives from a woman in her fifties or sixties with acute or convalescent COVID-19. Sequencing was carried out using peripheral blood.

CDR3 in DNA: TGTGCCAGCGGAGCGCCGGGACTAATAACGGAGCAGTACTTC. It codes for CASGAPGLITEQYF. The chain combines TRBV27 with TRBJ2-7, with 7 bases matching TRBD2. The CDR3 sequence is 14 residues long. CDR1 MNHEY and CDR2 SMNVEV come from the germline V gene (reference sequence). V trimming: 8 bases; J trimming: 7 bases; junction bases outside the gene matches: 14.